The clone carrying this T cell receptor beta chain occurred a few times. Trimming took 6 bases from V and 2 from J, leaving 13 bases between them. Germline V gene sequence: CDR1 SGHNT, CDR2 YENEEA. The CDR3 sequence is 14 residues long. This sample stems from a study of blood T cell repertoires in COVID-19. Study-wide background: Collection of acute and convalescent COVID-19 samples took place in the United States, Italy and Spain. In each case, the material was cDNA or gDNA derived from T cells, B-cell-depleted T cells, or PBMCs.

Original analysis: Amplified reference gene primers provided the basis for estimating nucleated cell counts. Profiled with immunoSEQ multiplex PCR; TCRdb holds only in-frame clones, not every one. That table furnishes V, J and clone size, whereas the DNA furnished D and trimming. The table has fewer than 250,000 clones, about nine tenths seen once. This clonotype was obtained from a man aged 45-65 years with acute or convalescent COVID-19. Sequenced: peripheral blood. The chain has TRBV11-3 and TRBJ1-2; possible D gene TRBD1, 5 bases. CDR3 sequence: CASSPRTGNYGYTF. The CDR3 nucleotides are TGTGCCAGCAGTCCTCGTACAGGAAACTATGGCTACACCTTC.